This TCR beta chain was obtained from a study of CD8 T cells in ankylosing spondylitis. Study results and limitations: A TCR beta motif of under 10 highly homologous variants appeared characteristic of ankylosing spondylitis blood. Some of the motif variants had earlier been found in reactive arthritis patients' fluid and blood.

Quantitative 5'-RACE with molecular barcodes generated TCR beta libraries. TCRdb independently ran MiXCR on the 5' RACE reads; one entry per CDR3 protein. The data show some 350,000 distinct CDR3 sequences, with roughly 14% seen just once and roughly 1.1% held by the top ten. This clonotype has a count of ten or more. Antigen: not known. Looked up from germline, CDR1 is SQVTM and CDR2 is ANQGSEA. The CDR3 spans 12 residues. V was clipped by 5 bases and J by 5 bases, with 12 bases between them. This sequence originates from a male donor with ankylosing spondylitis or in good health (not recorded which). Sequenced material: blood, either unsorted or a sorted T cell fraction (not recorded which). The J gene is TRBJ1-2, the V gene TRBV29-1, with D possibly matching TRBD1 (5 bases). For the CDR3, the DNA is TGCAGCGTTCTACGACAGTCTTATGGCTACACCTTC. Protein product: CSVLRQSYGYTF.